Presented here are 26 T cell receptor beta chains from one specimen sequenced in a study of T cell repertoires in cytomegalovirus infection. TCRdb itself ran the reads through MiXCR, one entry per CDR3 protein. The sample shows around 550,000 distinct CDR3 sequences, around 27% of them seen only once. Sequencing was done on a sample of PBMCs. These receptor sequences come from a human donor in good health (CMV status not recorded). Some clones in this sample may be carry-over from other donors' samples.

The CDR3 DNA is TGTGCCAGCAGTTACGTCGGTCTGGGCGGCACAGATACGCAGTATTTT. It is translated as CASSYVGLGGTDTQYF. The rearrangement joins TRBV6-6 to TRBJ2-3; no definite D call. Germline-derived CDR1 and CDR2 are MNHNY and SVGAGI (reference sequence). The CDR3 covers 16 residues. V lost 2 bases and J lost 1, with 13 bases in between.

In this sample, this clonotype turned up many times. The chain employs TRBV6-1 and TRBJ1-5; no definite D call. This CDR3 region has 14 residues. Germline CDR1 reads MNHNS; CDR2 reads SASEGT. Trimming shortened V by 3 bases and J by 4 bases, and 10 bases separated the two germline ends. The CDR3, as DNA: TGTGCCAGCAGTGATGGGAGAACGAATCAGCCCCAGCATTTT. Amino acids: CASSDGRTNQPQHF.

The chain couples TRBV12-3 or TRBV12-4 to TRBJ2-7; D is unresolved. Deletions cut 6 bases from V and 3 bases from J, with 15 bases between. CDR3 length: 14 amino acids. The DNA of the CDR3 is TGTGCCAGCAGACCCGGGCACGAAGACTACGAGCAGTACTTC. Protein: CASRPGHEDYEQYF.

This clonotype was recorded many times. The rearrangement joins TRBV28 to TRBJ1-1; no clear D gene. Germline lookup yields CDR1 MDHEN and CDR2 SYDVKM. V was shortened by 5 bases and J by 0 bases, with 13 bases between the two germline ends. CDR3 length equals 15 residues. This chain's CDR3 is CASSRPPTVNTEAFF. As DNA, the CDR3 is TGTGCCAGCAGTCGCCCCCCAACAGTGAACACTGAAGCTTTCTTT.

About this clonotype itself: This sequence may be a read error, since a much larger clone differs from it by one base. The rearrangement links TRBV18 to TRBJ1-4; maybe TRBD1 (5 bases). The V end was cut by 0 bases, the J end by 8 bases, with 10 bases between. CDR1 KGHSH and CDR2 LQKENI come from the germline V gene. The CDR3 sequence is 14 residues long. The CDR3 loop is CASSPPGQKEKLFF. CDR3 in DNA: TGTGCCAGCTCACCACCGGGGCAGAAGGAAAAACTGTTTTTT. Looking up the rest from reference TRBV18 and TRBJ1-4 gives the full variable domain: NAGVMQNPRHLVRRRGQEARLRCSPMKGHSHVYWYRQLPEEGLKFMVYLQKENIIDESGMPKERFSAEFPKEGPSILRIQQVVRGDSAAYFCASSPPGQKEKLFFGSGTQLSVL.

This clonotype was seen a few times. The junction shows a germline mismatch at one end, possibly a read error. The gene calls are TRBV19 and TRBJ2-2, with 7 nucleotides matching TRBD2. CDR3 length equals 12 residues. In germline, CDR1 is LNHDA, CDR2 SQIVND (reference sequence). The CDR3 spells CATGGPTGELFF. CDR3 coding DNA: TGCGCCACGGGGGGACCCACCGGGGAGCTGTTTTTT.

This clonotype was detected ten times or more. This chain joins TRBV12-3 or TRBV12-4 and TRBJ2-7; TRBD2 matches 11 bases. V shed 8 bases, J shed 3 bases, and the junction held 6 bases outside the gene matches. The CDR3 has 14 residues. The CDR3 spells CASGLAGGSYEQYF. For the CDR3, the DNA is TGTGCCAGCGGATTAGCGGGAGGGAGCTACGAGCAGTACTTC.

This rearrangement joins TRBV12-3 or TRBV12-4 to TRBJ1-1; 7 bases are shared with TRBD1. V was clipped by 2 bases and J by 1 base; unmatched bases: 4. The CDR3 length is 15 residues. The DNA for the CDR3 is TGTGCCAGCAGTTTAATGGAGGGGGCGAACACTGAAGCTTTCTTT. Its protein product is CASSLMEGANTEAFF.

This sequence joins TRBV4-3 and TRBJ1-1; TRBD1 agrees at 7 bases. The ends lost 1 base at V and 2 bases at J; junction bases unmatched: 4. Germline CDR1 reads LGHNA; CDR2 reads YSLEER. The CDR3 extends over 15 amino acids. In nucleotides, the CDR3 is TGCGCCAGCAGCCAAGGGACAGGACTCAACACTGAAGCTTTCTTT. Its protein product is CASSQGTGLNTEAFF.

This clonotype showed up many times. The chain uses TRBV7-9 and TRBJ2-7; no reliable D call. V was pared by 3 bases and J by 0 bases, with 18 bases between. The CDR3 is 17 amino acids. Germline loops: CDR1 SEHNR, CDR2 FQNEAQ (reference sequence). The CDR3 DNA reads TGTGCCAGCAGCTTTTTAGGTCCCGACGAGTACTCCTACGAGCAGTACGTC. Translated, it gives CASSFLGPDEYSYEQYV.

This clonotype has just one count. The chain uses TRBV12-5 and TRBJ2-3; D call uncertain. Trimming stripped 0 bases from V and 6 bases from J, with 16 bases between. Germline V gene sequence: CDR1 LGHNT, CDR2 FRNRAP. This CDR3 region has 16 residues. CDR3 residues: CASGLVLRTAGDTQYF. The DNA for the CDR3 is TGTGCTAGTGGTTTGGTACTCCGGACGGCCGGGGATACGCAGTATTTT. The full variable domain, in which reference TRBV12-5 and TRBJ2-3 provide the parts outside the CDR3, is DARVTQTPRHKVTEMGQEVTMRCQPILGHNTVFWYRQTMMQGLELLAYFRNRAPLDDSGMPKDRFSAEMPDATLATLKIQPSEPRDSAVYFCASGLVLRTAGDTQYFGPGTRLTVL.

The chain carries TRBV20-1 and TRBJ1-5; tentatively, D is TRBD1 (5 bases). Deletions cut 3 bases from V and 6 bases from J, with 15 bases between. The CDR3 runs 14 residues. CDR1 is DFQATT, CDR2 SNEGSKA, per germline (reference sequence). This CDR3 reads CSASSTGRGQPQHF. CDR3 nucleotides: TGCAGTGCTAGCTCCACAGGTCGCGGTCAGCCCCAGCATTTT.

This chain joins TRBV7-2 and TRBJ1-4; possible D gene TRBD1, 5 bases. The germline gives CDR1 SGHTA, CDR2 FQGNSA. This CDR3 spans 17 amino acids. V lost 1 base and J lost 7, with 19 bases in between. CDR3 in DNA: TGTGCCAGCAGCTTAGGCGACAGATCCTGGGAGAGTGAAAAACTGTTTTTT. It specifies CASSLGDRSWESEKLFF.

This clonotype was recorded at least ten times. The genes are TRBV7-2 and TRBJ1-5, with 10 bases lining up with TRBD1. Trimming cost V 5 bases and J 4 bases; bases outside gene matches: 5. The germline gives CDR1 SGHTA, CDR2 FQGNSA. The CDR3 has 15 amino acids. The CDR3: CASSTGQGVNQPQHF. DNA for the CDR3: TGTGCCAGCAGCACCGGACAGGGGGTTAATCAGCCCCAGCATTTT.

This chain connects TRBV3-1 to TRBJ1-1; D uncertain. Germline values: CDR1 LGHDT, CDR2 YNNKEL (reference sequence). The CDR3 is made up of 13 amino acids. V was clipped by 1 base and J by 1 base, with 4 bases between them. This CDR3 reads CASSQVRNTEAFF. For the CDR3, the DNA is TGTGCCAGCAGCCAAGTACGGAACACTGAAGCTTTCTTT.

This chain links TRBV10-3 with TRBJ2-7, with D tentatively TRBD1 (6 bases). CDR1 and CDR2 from the germline V gene are ENHRY and SYGVKD. The CDR3 spans 12 residues. The V gene lost 5 bases and the J gene lost 1 base, with 6 bases spanning the gap. This CDR3 reads CAISTGSYEQYF. The CDR3 DNA reads as TGTGCCATCAGTACAGGGTCCTACGAGCAGTACTTC.

Only a few counts were recorded for this clonotype. The chain combines TRBV7-2 with TRBJ1-4, with TRBD1 identical over 12 bases. J lost 10 bases, V lost 6 bases, and 9 bases had no gene match. CDR1 is SGHTA and CDR2 is FQGNSA in the germline V gene. The CDR3 totals 15 residues. The CDR3 loop reads CASREGQGAGGKLFF. DNA of the CDR3: TGTGCCAGCAGGGAGGGACAGGGGGCAGGCGGAAAACTGTTTTTT. Full variable domain (rest looked up from reference TRBV7-2 and TRBJ1-4): GAGVSQSPSNKVTEKGKDVELRCDPISGHTALYWYRQSLGQGLEFLIYFQGNSAPDKSGLPSDRFSAERTGGSVSTLTIQRTQQEDSAVYLCASREGQGAGGKLFFGSGTQLSVL.

This clonotype was seen a few times. The rearrangement links TRBV6-5 to TRBJ2-1; the D is unclear. The CDR3 has 16 amino acids. Germline CDR1 MNHEY, CDR2 SVGAGI. V was cut by 0 bases and J by 3 bases, with 12 bases left in between. For the CDR3, the DNA is TGTGCCAGCAGTTACTCGATATTGGCCGACTACAATGAGCAGTTCTTC. This gives the protein CASSYSILADYNEQFF.

The chain uses TRBV6-5 and TRBJ2-3; D possibly corresponds to TRBD1 (6 bases). V was trimmed by 2 bases and J by 6 bases, leaving 15 bases between them. Germline CDR1 and CDR2: MNHEY and SVGAGI. CDR3 length equals 15 residues. CDR3 residues: CASSYTGKGADTQYF. CDR3 sequence (DNA): TGTGCCAGCAGTTACACAGGGAAAGGAGCGGATACGCAGTATTTT.

This chain links TRBV7-9 with TRBJ1-4, with 7 bases that match TRBD1. CDR1 and CDR2 (germline): SEHNR, FQNEAQ (reference sequence). The CDR3 runs to 15 residues. After removal of 5 bases from V and 5 bases from J, the junction contained 8 bases not matched to a gene. CDR3 nucleotide sequence: TGTGCCAGCAGCCCCGGACAGGACACAAATGAAAAACTGTTTTTT. It translates to CASSPGQDTNEKLFF.

This clonotype has more than one count but fewer than ten. The chain carries TRBV6-5 and TRBJ2-5, with D perhaps matching TRBD1 or TRBD2 (5 bases each). Germline V gene sequence: CDR1 MNHEY, CDR2 SVGAGI. The CDR3 loop spans 15 amino acids. The ends were cut back, 5 bases at V and 1 base at J, with 14 bases in the middle. The CDR3 sequence: CASSRTAGAQETQYF. In DNA, the CDR3 is TGTGCCAGCAGTCGAACGGCCGGGGCCCAAGAGACCCAGTACTTC.

The chain links TRBV10-3 to TRBJ2-5; D is perhaps TRBD1 or TRBD2 (5 bases each). V was pared by 5 bases and J by 5 bases, with 12 bases between. This CDR3 is built from 13 residues. Germline lookup yields CDR1 ENHRY and CDR2 SYGVKD. Written as DNA, the CDR3 is TGTGCCATCAGTCGGGGACGTCGGGAGACCCAGTACTTC. This gives the protein CAISRGRRETQYF.

V and J are TRBV6-5 and TRBJ2-1, with 10 bases lining up with TRBD2. V shed 4 bases and J 15 bases; nucleotides not matched to a gene: 15. Germline CDR1 and CDR2: MNHEY and SVGAGI. The CDR3 covers 15 residues. CDR3 nucleotides: TGTGCCAGCAGTTTACAAGGGACTAGCGCCCGGGGGTGGTTCTTC. Its protein is CASSLQGTSARGWFF.

The gene calls are TRBV11-2 and TRBJ2-3; 12 bases are a match to TRBD2. Unmatched junction bases numbered 11, after V lost 5 bases and J lost 2 bases. Germline V CDR1 and CDR2: SGHAT, FQNNGV. The CDR3 has 18 amino acids. In DNA form, the CDR3 reads TGTGCCAGCAGCGCGACTAGCGGGAGCCTGAGGTTCACAGATACGCAGTATTTT. It codes for CASSATSGSLRFTDTQYF. Combining the CDR3 with reference TRBV11-2 and TRBJ2-3 gives the whole variable domain EAGVAQSPRYKIIEKRQSVAFWCNPISGHATLYWYQQILGQGPKLLIQFQNNGVVDDSQLPKDRFSAERLKGVDSTLKIQPAKLEDSAVYLCASSATSGSLRFTDTQYFGPGTRLTVL.

A remark on this clonotype: A much larger clone lies a single base off, so this may be a read error. The genes are TRBV5-6 and TRBJ2-3; D unresolved. Deletions cut 7 bases from V and 0 bases from J, with 3 bases between. Germline-derived CDR1 and CDR2 are SGHDT and YYEEEE. The CDR3 consists of 11 residues. The CDR3 sequence: CASESTDTQYF. CDR3 coding DNA: TGTGCCAGCGAAAGCACAGATACGCAGTATTTT.

This clonotype was counted between two and nine times. Germline is not matched at one junction end, which may reflect a read error. The chain recombines TRBV7-6 with TRBJ2-7, with 11 bases fitting TRBD1. The CDR3 has 11 amino acids. The germline CDR1 and CDR2 sequences are SGHVS and FNYEAQ. The CDR3 coding sequence is TGTGCCAGCAGCAACGGGACAGGGGGAAAGTTC. Translating gives CASSNGTGGKF.